This TCR beta chain was found in a study of blood T cell repertoires in COVID-19. Whole-study context: The samples span acute and convalescent COVID-19 from the United States, Italy and Spain. PBMCs, B-cell-depleted T cells, or T cells were the source of the cDNA or gDNA that made up the material.

Source study methods: Reference gene primers were amplified, and this amplification served to estimate nucleated cell counts. The data were produced by immunoSEQ multiplex PCR, yet TCRdb's version contains in-frame clones alone and is incomplete. V and J calls and clone size follow that table, whereas D and trimming were derived from the DNA. The sample includes tens of thousands of clones, roughly 87% of them seen just once. The CDR3 sequence is 14 residues long. Per the germline V gene, CDR1 is LNHDA and CDR2 is SQIVND (reference sequence). The V gene end was trimmed by 8 bases and the J gene end by 0 bases; junction bases not matched to a gene: 6.

Material: peripheral blood. V is TRBV19 and J is TRBJ1-1; TRBD1 agrees at 7 bases. This clonotype was obtained from a woman aged 45-59 years with active COVID-19. The CDR3 loop is CASRNRGMNTEAFF. The CDR3 DNA reads TGTGCCAGTCGTAACAGGGGTATGAACACTGAAGCTTTCTTT. The full variable domain, with the rest looked up from reference TRBV19 and TRBJ1-1, is DGGITQSPKYLFRKEGQNVTLSCEQNLNHDAMYWYRQDPGQGLRLIYYSQIVNDFQKGDIAEGYSVSREKKESFPLTVTSAQKNPTAFYLCASRNRGMNTEAFFGQGTRLTVV.